Listed here are 26 T cell receptor beta chains from one sample, sequenced in a study of T cell responses to AZD1222 COVID-19 vaccine. Assay used: immunoSEQ multiplex PCR; TCRdb lists only in-frame clones, some missing. The data show under 150,000 clones, with about 93% seen just once and roughly 2.8% held by the top ten. Specimen: peripheral blood, collected on day 0 of MenACWY control vaccination. All receptors derive from an adult in good health.

The chain carries TRBV19 and TRBJ2-7; D might be TRBD1 (5 bases). The CDR3 spans 15 residues. Germline V CDR1 and CDR2: LNHDA, SQIVND (reference sequence). Trimming shortened V by 2 bases and J by 2 bases, and 13 bases separated the two germline ends. In nucleotides, the CDR3 is TGTGCCAGTAGTATAACCCCAGGGAAGGCCTACGAGCAGTACTTC. Protein sequence: CASSITPGKAYEQYF.

This clone came up once. V gene TRBV11-2 combines with J gene TRBJ2-5, with unresolved D. The germline CDR1 and CDR2 sequences are SGHAT and FQNNGV. The length of the CDR3 is 11 residues. V dropped 5 bases and J dropped 4 bases, with 5 bases sitting between them. The CDR3 spells CASSPGETQYF. CDR3 coding DNA: TGTGCCAGCAGCCCGGGAGAGACCCAGTACTTC.

This chain links TRBV4-1 with TRBJ2-3, with 11 nucleotides matching TRBD2. Germline CDR1 MGHRA, CDR2 YSYEKL. Trimming took 1 base from V and 0 from J; bases not matched to a gene: 12. The CDR3 totals 20 residues. CDR3 sequence: CASSQGVAGGPITSTDTQYF. The CDR3 DNA is TGCGCCAGCAGCCAAGGGGTAGCGGGAGGGCCCATAACTAGCACAGATACGCAGTATTTT.

The genes are TRBV5-1 and TRBJ1-2; D ambiguous. Trimming removed 4 bases at V and 7 bases at J, with 23 bases between. The CDR3 length is 16 residues. The germline V gene has CDR1 SGHRS and CDR2 YFSETQ. CDR3 sequence: CASSPSTGVPRVGYTF. As DNA, the CDR3 is TGCGCCAGCAGCCCTTCAACCGGGGTCCCGCGAGTTGGCTACACCTTC.

V usage is TRBV29-1 and J usage is TRBJ2-7; 8 nucleotides align to TRBD2. This CDR3 has 14 residues. The V gene's germline CDR1 is SQVTM and CDR2 ANQGSEA. V gave up 3 bases and J gave up 5 bases; unmatched junction bases: 9. CDR3 sequence (DNA): TGCAGCGTTGATCGGGGGGGCCTGATCAACGAGCAGTACTTC. Translated: CSVDRGGLINEQYF.

The rearrangement links TRBV7-2 to TRBJ2-2, with D unresolved. The CDR3 length is 13 residues. Trimming shortened V by 5 bases and J by 4 bases, and 8 bases separated the two germline ends. The germline gives CDR1 SGHTA, CDR2 FQGNSA. The CDR3 region has the DNA TGTGCCAGCAGCCCGCACATCACCGGGGAGCTGTTTTTT. Residues: CASSPHITGELFF.

The count of this clone is one. CDR3 in amino acids: CASSQAGQSASGYSYEQYF. CDR3 nucleotides: TGTGCCAGCAGCCAAGCTGGGCAATCCGCTAGCGGGTATTCCTACGAGCAGTACTTC. The genes are TRBV3-1 (or the pseudogene TRBV3-2) and TRBJ2-7; 8 nucleotides line up with TRBD2. The CDR3 loop spans 19 amino acids. Germline V gives CDR1 LGHDT, CDR2 YNNKEL (reference sequence). The J segment lost 1 base and the V segment lost 1 base, leaving 15 bases of the junction unmatched.

The chain combines TRBV6-5 with TRBJ1-5, with 10 bases lining up with TRBD1. Trimming removed 4 bases from V and 6 bases from J; junction bases left unmatched: 3. Germline values: CDR1 MNHEY, CDR2 SVGAGI. The CDR3 spans 14 residues. The CDR3 reads CASSWTGGAQPQHF. The CDR3 DNA sequence: TGTGCCAGCAGTTGGACAGGGGGAGCTCAGCCCCAGCATTTT.

The genes are TRBV5-5 and TRBJ1-1; TRBD1 might be the D (5 bases). CDR1 is SGHKS and CDR2 is YYEKEE in the germline V gene (reference sequence). Trimming took 1 base from V and 2 from J, leaving 9 bases between them. CDR3 length: 14 amino acids. Here the CDR3 reads CASSLNRPNTEAFF. CDR3 DNA sequence: TGTGCCAGCAGCTTGAACAGGCCCAACACTGAAGCTTTCTTT.

The chain has TRBV29-1 and TRBJ2-7, with D unresolved. V lost 2 bases and J 0 bases, leaving 5 bases between the germline ends. The CDR3 length is 12 residues. Germline V lookup: CDR1 SQVTM, CDR2 ANQGSEA. The CDR3 nucleotides read TGCAGCGTTGAATGGGACTCCTACGAGCAGTACTTC. Residues: CSVEWDSYEQYF.

The genes are TRBV30 and TRBJ1-5, with 7 bases matching TRBD1. The CDR3 has 13 amino acids. V was clipped by 0 bases and J by 7 bases; unmatched bases: 3. Germline CDR1 reads GTSNPN; CDR2 reads SVGIG (reference sequence). CDR3 protein: CAWSVQGRQPQHF. The CDR3 DNA reads as TGTGCCTGGAGTGTACAGGGGAGACAGCCCCAGCATTTT.

The rearrangement links TRBV6-5 to TRBJ1-1; 8 bases align to TRBD1. Trimming cost V 10 bases and J 1 base; bases outside gene matches: 5. The CDR3 consists of 13 residues. Germline CDR1 is MNHEY and CDR2 is SVGAGI. The CDR3 here is CATGQGTNTEAFF. The CDR3 nucleotides read TGTGCCACCGGACAGGGTACGAACACTGAAGCTTTCTTT.

The gene calls are TRBV29-1 and TRBJ2-3; the match to TRBD2 covers 13 bases. The germline V gene encodes CDR1 SQVTM and CDR2 ANQGSEA. The CDR3 is made up of 17 amino acids. The J segment lost 5 bases and the V segment lost 4 bases, leaving 12 bases of the junction unmatched. Here the CDR3 reads CSVGGLAGFTREDTQYF. The CDR3 nucleotides are TGCAGCGTTGGGGGACTAGCGGGGTTTACCCGCGAAGATACGCAGTATTTT.

The V call is TRBV7-9, the J call TRBJ1-5, with 8 nucleotides matching TRBD1. CDR3 size: 14 residues. After removal of 8 bases from V and 1 base from J, the junction contained 4 bases not matched to a gene. Germline CDR1 and CDR2: SEHNR and FQNEAQ (reference sequence). The DNA for the CDR3 is TGTGCCAGCCAACAGGGGGACAGCAATCAGCCCCAGCATTTT. Translation gives CASQQGDSNQPQHF.

This chain connects TRBV7-3 to TRBJ2-1, with D maybe TRBD1 (5 bases). Germline-derived CDR1 and CDR2 are SGHTA and FQGTGA. CDR3 length equals 15 residues. Trimming left V 5 bases short and J 0 bases short, with 11 bases between. Here the CDR3 reads CASSPQGSSYNEQFF. For the CDR3, the DNA is TGTGCCAGCAGCCCCCAGGGTAGCTCCTACAATGAGCAGTTCTTC. Based on the CDR3 plus reference TRBV7-3 and TRBJ2-1, the full variable domain is GAGVSQTPSNKVTEKGKYVELRCDPISGHTALYWYRQSLGQGPEFLIYFQGTGAADDSGLPNDRFFAVRPEGSVSTLKIQRTERGDSAVYLCASSPQGSSYNEQFFGPGTRLTVL.

The CDR3 sequence: CASSIQANYGYTF. The CDR3 DNA reads TGTGCCAGCAGCATTCAGGCTAACTATGGCTACACCTTC. The V call is TRBV5-4, the J call TRBJ1-2, with D unresolved. Looked up from germline, CDR1 is SGHNT and CDR2 is YYREEE (reference sequence). V lost 4 bases, J lost 0 bases, and 7 bases lay in between. The CDR3 totals 13 residues.

The CDR3 DNA reads TGTGCCTACGGCAGGGGGCGCGGTCAGCCCCAGCATTTT. It is translated as CAYGRGRGQPQHF. The chain recombines TRBV28 with TRBJ1-5, with 8 bases fitting TRBD1. J gave up 6 bases and V 11 bases, and 9 bases lay outside the gene matches. Germline CDR1 and CDR2: MDHEN and SYDVKM. The CDR3 spans 13 residues.

The chain couples TRBV5-1 to TRBJ1-2; D call uncertain. V gave up 5 bases and J gave up 2 bases, with 16 bases separating them. The CDR3 is 15 amino acids. Per the germline V gene, CDR1 is SGHRS and CDR2 is YFSETQ. CDR3 bases: TGCGCCAGCAGGAACCCGACCGGTGGAAACTATGGCTACACCTTC. Translated: CASRNPTGGNYGYTF.

This chain uses TRBV2 with TRBJ1-3, with D uncertain. V lost 2 bases and J lost 0, with 5 bases in between. The CDR3 runs to 14 residues. CDR1 and CDR2 from the germline V gene are SNHLY and FYNNEI. CDR3 DNA sequence: TGTGCCAGCAGTGAAAGGAGCTCTGGAAACACCATATATTTT. Amino acid sequence: CASSERSSGNTIYF.

The chain uses TRBV3-1 (or the pseudogene TRBV3-2) and TRBJ2-5; D possibly matches TRBD1 or TRBD2 (5 bases each). This CDR3 region has 15 residues. The V end lost 3 bases, the J end lost 1 base, and 12 bases lay between the germline ends. From germline, CDR1 is LGHDT and CDR2 YNNKEL (reference sequence). The CDR3, as DNA: TGTGCCAGCAGCCACCCCGCCGGGACCCAAGAGACCCAGTACTTC. Protein product: CASSHPAGTQETQYF.

The CDR3 loop reads CATSRAGQGTYSNQPQHF. The CDR3 DNA reads as TGTGCCACCAGCAGAGCTGGACAGGGGACATATAGCAATCAGCCCCAGCATTTT. The V and J genes are TRBV15 and TRBJ1-5, with 9 bases lining up with TRBD1. J was trimmed by 0 bases and V by 1 base; bases with no gene match: 7. There are 18 residues in the CDR3. The germline CDR1 and CDR2 sequences are LNHNV and YYDKDF (reference sequence).

The rearrangement uses TRBV5-1 and TRBJ2-5, with D hard to call. The CDR3 consists of 14 residues. V was clipped by 2 bases and J by 5 bases, with 13 bases between them. The germline V gene has CDR1 SGHRS and CDR2 YFSETQ. CDR3 coding DNA: TGCGCCAGCAGCTTTGTCGACCTAGGGGAGACCCAGTACTTC. Amino acid sequence: CASSFVDLGETQYF.

The chain recombines TRBV2 with TRBJ1-4; no clear D. The V gene's germline CDR1 is SNHLY and CDR2 FYNNEI. The CDR3 is made up of 14 amino acids. The CDR3, as DNA: TGTGCTGCCAGCGAGGTTGATGCTAATGAAAAACTGTTTTTT. Protein: CAASEVDANEKLFF.

This clone was seen once. This rearrangement joins TRBV4-2 to TRBJ2-5; 9 bases are a match to TRBD2. V was clipped by 1 base and J by 5 bases; unmatched bases: 5. CDR3 length: 15 amino acids. CDR1 LGHNA and CDR2 YNFKEQ come from the germline V gene. CDR3 amino acids: CASSQGLAVWETQYF. CDR3 bases: TGTGCCAGCAGCCAAGGACTAGCGGTTTGGGAGACCCAGTACTTC.

V gene TRBV19 combines with J gene TRBJ1-2, with 7 bases aligning to TRBD1. With 8 bases clipped from V and 8 bases from J, the junction kept 5 bases outside the gene matches. Germline CDR1 is LNHDA and CDR2 is SQIVND (reference sequence). This CDR3 comprises 11 residues. For the CDR3, the DNA is TGTGCCAGTTGGAGGGGGCAGGGCTACACCTTC. This encodes CASWRGQGYTF.

The V gene is TRBV28, the J gene TRBJ1-5, with D tentatively TRBD1 (5 bases). V shed 3 bases and J shed 9 bases, with 18 bases lying between them. This CDR3 has 15 amino acids. Germline CDR1 MDHEN, CDR2 SYDVKM. The CDR3 loop reads CASSFAGHARGPQHF. CDR3 sequence (DNA): TGTGCCAGCAGTTTTGCAGGGCACGCTCGTGGGCCCCAGCATTTT.